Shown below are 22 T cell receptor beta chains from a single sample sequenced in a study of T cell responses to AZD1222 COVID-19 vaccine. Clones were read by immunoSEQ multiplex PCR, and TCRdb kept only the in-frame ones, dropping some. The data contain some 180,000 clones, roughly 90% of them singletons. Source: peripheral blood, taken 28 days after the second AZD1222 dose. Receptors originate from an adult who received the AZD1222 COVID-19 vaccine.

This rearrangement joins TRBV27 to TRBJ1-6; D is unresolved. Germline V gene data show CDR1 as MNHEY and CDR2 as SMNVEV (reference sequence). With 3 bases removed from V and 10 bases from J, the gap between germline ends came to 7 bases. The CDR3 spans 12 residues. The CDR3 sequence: CASSLAGSPLHF. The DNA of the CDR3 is TGTGCCAGCAGTTTGGCCGGGTCACCCCTCCACTTT.

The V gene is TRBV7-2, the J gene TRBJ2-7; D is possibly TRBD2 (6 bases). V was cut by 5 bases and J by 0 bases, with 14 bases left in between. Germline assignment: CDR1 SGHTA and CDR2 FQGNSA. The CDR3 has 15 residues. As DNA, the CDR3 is TGTGCCAGCAGCAAAATAGCGGAGGCCTCCTACGAGCAGTACTTC. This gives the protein CASSKIAEASYEQYF. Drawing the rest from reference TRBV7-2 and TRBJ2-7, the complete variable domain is GAGVSQSPSNKVTEKGKDVELRCDPISGHTALYWYRQSLGQGLEFLIYFQGNSAPDKSGLPSDRFSAERTGGSVSTLTIQRTQQEDSAVYLCASSKIAEASYEQYFGPGTRLTVT.

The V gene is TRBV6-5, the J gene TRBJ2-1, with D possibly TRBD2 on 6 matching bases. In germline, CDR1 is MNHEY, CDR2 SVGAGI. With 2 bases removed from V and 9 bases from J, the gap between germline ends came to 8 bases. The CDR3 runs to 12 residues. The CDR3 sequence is CASSYGTGEQFF. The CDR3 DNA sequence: TGTGCCAGCAGTTACGGGACTGGTGAGCAGTTCTTC.

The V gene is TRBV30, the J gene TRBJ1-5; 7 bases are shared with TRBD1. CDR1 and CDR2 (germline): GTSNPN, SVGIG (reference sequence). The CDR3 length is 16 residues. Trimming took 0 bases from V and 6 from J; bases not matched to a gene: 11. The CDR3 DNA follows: TGTGCCTGGAGTGTATTCGGCAGGGGGGAAGGTCAGCCCCAGCATTTT. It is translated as CAWSVFGRGEGQPQHF.

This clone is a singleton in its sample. The CDR3 region has the DNA TGTGCCAGCAGTCCAATCCGTAGCAATCAGCCCCAGCATTTT. This codes for CASSPIRSNQPQHF. The chain has TRBV2 and TRBJ1-5; D gene ambiguous. The germline CDR1 and CDR2 sequences are SNHLY and FYNNEI. V lost 5 bases and J lost 0, with 8 bases in between. This CDR3 spans 14 amino acids.

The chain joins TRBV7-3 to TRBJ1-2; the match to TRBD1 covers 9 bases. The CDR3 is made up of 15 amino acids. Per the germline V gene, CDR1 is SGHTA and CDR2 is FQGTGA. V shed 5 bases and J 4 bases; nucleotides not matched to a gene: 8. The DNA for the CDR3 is TGTGCCAGCAGCCCGTCCGGGACAGGGCTCTATGGCTACACCTTC. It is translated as CASSPSGTGLYGYTF.

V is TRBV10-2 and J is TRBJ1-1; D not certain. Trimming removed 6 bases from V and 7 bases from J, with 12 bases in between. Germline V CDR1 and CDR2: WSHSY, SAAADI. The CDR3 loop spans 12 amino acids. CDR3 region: CASRASELEAFF. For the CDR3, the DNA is TGCGCCAGCAGAGCCTCGGAACTTGAAGCTTTCTTT.

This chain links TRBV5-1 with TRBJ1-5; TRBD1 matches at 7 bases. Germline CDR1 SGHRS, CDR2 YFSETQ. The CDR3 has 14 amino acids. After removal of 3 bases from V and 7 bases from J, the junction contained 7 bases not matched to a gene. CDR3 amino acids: CASSSTGAGQPQHF. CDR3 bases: TGCGCCAGCAGCTCAACAGGGGCCGGGCAGCCCCAGCATTTT.

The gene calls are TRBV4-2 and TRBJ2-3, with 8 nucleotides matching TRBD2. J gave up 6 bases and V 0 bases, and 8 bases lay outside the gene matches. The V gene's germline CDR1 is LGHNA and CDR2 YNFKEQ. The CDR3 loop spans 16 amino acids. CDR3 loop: CASSQDSRGVRDTQYF. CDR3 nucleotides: TGTGCCAGCAGCCAAGACTCGCGGGGGGTCAGGGATACGCAGTATTTT.

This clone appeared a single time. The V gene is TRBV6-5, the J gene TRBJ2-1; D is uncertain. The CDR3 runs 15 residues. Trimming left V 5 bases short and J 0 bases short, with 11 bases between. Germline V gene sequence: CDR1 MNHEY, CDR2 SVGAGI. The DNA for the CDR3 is TGTGCCAGCAGTATTGACTGGAGCTCCTACAATGAGCAGTTCTTC. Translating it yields CASSIDWSSYNEQFF.

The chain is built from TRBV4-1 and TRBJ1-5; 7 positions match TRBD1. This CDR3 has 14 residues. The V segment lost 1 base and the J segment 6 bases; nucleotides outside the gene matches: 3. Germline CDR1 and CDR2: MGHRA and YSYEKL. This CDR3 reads CASSQVQGGQPQHF. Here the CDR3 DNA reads TGCGCCAGCAGCCAAGTCCAGGGGGGTCAGCCCCAGCATTTT.

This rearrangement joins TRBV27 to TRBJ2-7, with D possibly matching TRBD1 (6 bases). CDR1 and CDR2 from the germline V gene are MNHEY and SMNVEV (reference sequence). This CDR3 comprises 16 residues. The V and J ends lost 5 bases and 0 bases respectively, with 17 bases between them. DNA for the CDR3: TGTGCCAGCAGTCTCCAGGGGACGAGGAGCTCCTACGAGCAGTACTTC. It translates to CASSLQGTRSSYEQYF.

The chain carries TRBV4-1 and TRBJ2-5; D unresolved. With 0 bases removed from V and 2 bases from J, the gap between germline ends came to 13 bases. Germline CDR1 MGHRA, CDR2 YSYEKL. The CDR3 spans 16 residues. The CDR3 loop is CASSQDSGLTQETQYF. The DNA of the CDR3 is TGCGCCAGCAGCCAAGACTCAGGTCTAACACAAGAGACCCAGTACTTC.

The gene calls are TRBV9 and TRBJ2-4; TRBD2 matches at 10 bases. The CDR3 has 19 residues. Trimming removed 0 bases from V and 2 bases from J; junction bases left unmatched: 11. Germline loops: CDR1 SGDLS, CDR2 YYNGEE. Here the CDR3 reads CASSVGSGRAFGTKNIQYF. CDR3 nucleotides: TGTGCCAGCAGCGTAGGGAGCGGGAGGGCCTTCGGAACCAAAAACATTCAGTACTTC.

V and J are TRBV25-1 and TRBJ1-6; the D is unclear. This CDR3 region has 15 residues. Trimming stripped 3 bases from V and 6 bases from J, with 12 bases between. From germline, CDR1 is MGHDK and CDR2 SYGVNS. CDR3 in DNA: TGTGCCAGCAGTGATCTCCCTTCCGTTAATTCACCCCTCCACTTT. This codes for CASSDLPSVNSPLHF.

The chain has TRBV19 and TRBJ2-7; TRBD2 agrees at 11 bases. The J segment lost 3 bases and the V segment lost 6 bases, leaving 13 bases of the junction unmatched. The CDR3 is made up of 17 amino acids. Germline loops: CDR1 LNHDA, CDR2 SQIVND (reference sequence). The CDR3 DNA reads TGTGCCAGTAGAACGACTAGCGGGATCAGCGGGAACTACGAGCAGTACTTC. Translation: CASRTTSGISGNYEQYF.

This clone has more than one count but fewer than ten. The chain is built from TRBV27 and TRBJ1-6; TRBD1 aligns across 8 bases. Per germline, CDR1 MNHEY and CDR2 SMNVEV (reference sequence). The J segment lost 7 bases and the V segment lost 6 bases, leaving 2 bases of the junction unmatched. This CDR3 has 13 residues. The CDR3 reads CASSRDRNSPLHF. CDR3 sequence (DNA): TGTGCCAGCAGCCGGGACAGGAATTCACCCCTCCACTTT.

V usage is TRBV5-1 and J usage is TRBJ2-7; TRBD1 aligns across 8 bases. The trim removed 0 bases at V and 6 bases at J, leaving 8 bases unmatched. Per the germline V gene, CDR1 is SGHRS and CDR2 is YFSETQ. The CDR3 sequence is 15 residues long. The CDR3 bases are TGCGCCAGCAGCTTGGAAGGCAGGGGGCTTGGCGAGCAGTACTTC. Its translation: CASSLEGRGLGEQYF.

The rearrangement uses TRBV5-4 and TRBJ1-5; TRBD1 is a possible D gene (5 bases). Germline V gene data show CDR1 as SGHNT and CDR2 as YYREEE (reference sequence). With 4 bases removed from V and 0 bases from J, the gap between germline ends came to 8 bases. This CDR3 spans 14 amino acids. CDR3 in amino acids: CASSIQGSNQPQHF. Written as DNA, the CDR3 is TGTGCCAGCAGCATCCAGGGTAGCAATCAGCCCCAGCATTTT.

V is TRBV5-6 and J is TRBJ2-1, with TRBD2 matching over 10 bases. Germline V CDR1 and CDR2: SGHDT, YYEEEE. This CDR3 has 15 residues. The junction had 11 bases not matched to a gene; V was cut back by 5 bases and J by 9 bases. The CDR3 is CASSRGSSGRSEQFF. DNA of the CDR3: TGTGCCAGCAGTAGGGGGTCTAGCGGGAGAAGTGAGCAGTTCTTC.

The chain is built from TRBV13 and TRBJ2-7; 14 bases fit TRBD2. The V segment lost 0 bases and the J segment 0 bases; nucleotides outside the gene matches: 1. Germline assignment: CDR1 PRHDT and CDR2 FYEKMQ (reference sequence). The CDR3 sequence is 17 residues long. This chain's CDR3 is CASSLGGLAGASYEQYF. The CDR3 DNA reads TGTGCCAGCAGCTTAGGGGGACTAGCGGGAGCCTCCTACGAGCAGTACTTC.

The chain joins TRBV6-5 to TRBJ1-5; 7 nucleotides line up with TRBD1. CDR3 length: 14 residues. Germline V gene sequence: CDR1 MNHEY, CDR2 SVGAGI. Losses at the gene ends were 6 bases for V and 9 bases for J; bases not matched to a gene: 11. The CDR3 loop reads CASSATGTYGPQHF. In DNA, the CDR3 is TGTGCCAGCAGCGCGACAGGGACGTACGGGCCCCAGCATTTT.